This TCR beta chain was retrieved from a study of T cells in localized non-small cell lung cancer. The V gene lost 0 bases and the J gene lost 6 bases, with 22 bases spanning the gap. CDR1 is MDHEN and CDR2 is SYDVKM in the germline V gene. This CDR3 spans 18 amino acids. Repertoires were generated with immunoSEQ multiplex PCR, while TCRdb's copy carries only in-frame clones and drops some. The sample records about 45,000 clones, under 90% being singletons. By sample fraction, this clone is medium-sized. V is TRBV28 and J is TRBJ2-3; D is ambiguous. The sequences come from peripheral blood mononuclear cells, collected before any cancer treatment. The origin of this receptor is a man aged 40 to 70 with stage III lung adenocarcinoma. DNA for the CDR3: TGTGCCAGCAGTTTATGTCTTACTGCGGAACATCACTCGGATACGCAGTATTTT. Translating gives CASSLCLTAEHHSDTQYF.